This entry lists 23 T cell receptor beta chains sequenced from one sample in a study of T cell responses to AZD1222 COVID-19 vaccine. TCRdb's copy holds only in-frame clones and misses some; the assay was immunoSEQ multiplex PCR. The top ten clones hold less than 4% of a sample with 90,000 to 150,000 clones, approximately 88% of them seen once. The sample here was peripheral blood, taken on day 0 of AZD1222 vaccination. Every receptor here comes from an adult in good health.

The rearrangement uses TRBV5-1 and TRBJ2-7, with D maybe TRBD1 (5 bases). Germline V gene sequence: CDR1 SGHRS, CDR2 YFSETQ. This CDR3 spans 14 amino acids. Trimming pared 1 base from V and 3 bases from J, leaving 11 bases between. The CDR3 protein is CASSLSQGRYEQYF. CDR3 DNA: TGCGCCAGCAGCTTGTCCCAGGGCCGCTACGAGCAGTACTTC.

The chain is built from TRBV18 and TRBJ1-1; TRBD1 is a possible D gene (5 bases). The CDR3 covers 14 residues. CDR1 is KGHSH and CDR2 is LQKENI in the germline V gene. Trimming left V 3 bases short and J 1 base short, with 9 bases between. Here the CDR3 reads CASSPGRGNTEAFF. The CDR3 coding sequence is TGTGCCAGCTCACCGGGGAGGGGGAACACTGAAGCTTTCTTT.

The CDR3 DNA follows: TGCAGTGCTAGGAACTATGGCTACACCTTC. Protein sequence: CSARNYGYTF. The V and J genes are TRBV20-1 and TRBJ1-2; D is unresolved. This CDR3 region has 10 residues. Germline V gene data show CDR1 as DFQATT and CDR2 as SNEGSKA (reference sequence). The ends were cut back, 3 bases at V and 2 bases at J, with 1 base in the middle.

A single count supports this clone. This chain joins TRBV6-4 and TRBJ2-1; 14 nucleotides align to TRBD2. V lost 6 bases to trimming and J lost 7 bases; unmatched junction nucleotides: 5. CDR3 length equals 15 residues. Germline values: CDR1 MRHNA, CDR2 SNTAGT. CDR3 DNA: TGTGCCAGCAGCCGGACTAGCGGGGGGTGGAATGAGCAGTTCTTC. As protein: CASSRTSGGWNEQFF.

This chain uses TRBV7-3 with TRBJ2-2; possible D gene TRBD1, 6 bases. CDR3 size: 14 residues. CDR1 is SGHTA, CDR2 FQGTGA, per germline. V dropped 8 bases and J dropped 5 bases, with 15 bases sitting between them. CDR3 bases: TGTGCCAGCGGGGCACAGGGCTCGACCGGGGAGCTGTTTTTT. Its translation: CASGAQGSTGELFF.

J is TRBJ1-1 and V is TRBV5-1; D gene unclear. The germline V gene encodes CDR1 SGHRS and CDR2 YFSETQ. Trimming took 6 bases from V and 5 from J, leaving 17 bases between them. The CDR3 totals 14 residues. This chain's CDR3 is CASNIQSPSTEAFF. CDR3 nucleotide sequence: TGCGCCAGCAATATACAGAGCCCGAGTACTGAAGCTTTCTTT.

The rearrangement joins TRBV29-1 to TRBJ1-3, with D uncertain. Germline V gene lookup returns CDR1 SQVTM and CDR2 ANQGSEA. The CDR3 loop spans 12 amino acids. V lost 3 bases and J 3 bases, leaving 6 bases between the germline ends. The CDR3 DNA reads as TGCAGCGTTGACGACGGTGGAAACACCATATATTTT. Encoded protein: CSVDDGGNTIYF.

CDR3 bases: TGTGCCAGCAGTGGACAGGGCCAAGGGGATGGCTACACCTTC. It is translated as CASSGQGQGDGYTF. The chain couples TRBV2 to TRBJ1-2, with 7 bases matching TRBD1. The CDR3 loop spans 14 amino acids. Trimming took 4 bases from V and 6 from J; bases not matched to a gene: 8. Germline V gene lookup returns CDR1 SNHLY and CDR2 FYNNEI.

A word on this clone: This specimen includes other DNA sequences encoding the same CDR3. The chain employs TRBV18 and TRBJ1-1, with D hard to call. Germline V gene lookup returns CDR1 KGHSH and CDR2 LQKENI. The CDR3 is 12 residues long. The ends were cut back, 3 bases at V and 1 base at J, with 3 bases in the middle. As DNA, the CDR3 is TGTGCCAGCTCACCGACGAACACTGAAGCTTTCTTT. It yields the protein CASSPTNTEAFF. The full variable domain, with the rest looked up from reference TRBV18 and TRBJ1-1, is NAGVMQNPRHLVRRRGQEARLRCSPMKGHSHVYWYRQLPEEGLKFMVYLQKENIIDESGMPKERFSAEFPKEGPSILRIQQVVRGDSAAYFCASSPTNTEAFFGQGTRLTVV.

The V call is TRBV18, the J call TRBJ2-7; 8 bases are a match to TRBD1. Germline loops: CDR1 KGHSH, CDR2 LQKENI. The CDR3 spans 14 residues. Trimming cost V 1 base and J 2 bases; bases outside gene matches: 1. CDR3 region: CASSPLQGAYEQYF. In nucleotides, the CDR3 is TGTGCCAGCTCACCACTACAGGGGGCCTACGAGCAGTACTTC. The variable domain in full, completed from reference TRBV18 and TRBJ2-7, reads NAGVMQNPRHLVRRRGQEARLRCSPMKGHSHVYWYRQLPEEGLKFMVYLQKENIIDESGMPKERFSAEFPKEGPSILRIQQVVRGDSAAYFCASSPLQGAYEQYFGPGTRLTVT.

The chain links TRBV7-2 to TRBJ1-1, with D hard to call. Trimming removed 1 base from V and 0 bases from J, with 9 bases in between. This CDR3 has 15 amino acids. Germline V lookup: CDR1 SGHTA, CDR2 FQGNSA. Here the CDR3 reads CASSLGPAMNTEAFF. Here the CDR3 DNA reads TGTGCCAGCAGCTTAGGACCAGCGATGAACACTGAAGCTTTCTTT. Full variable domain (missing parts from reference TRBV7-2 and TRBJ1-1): GAGVSQSPSNKVTEKGKDVELRCDPISGHTALYWYRQSLGQGLEFLIYFQGNSAPDKSGLPSDRFSAERTGGSVSTLTIQRTQQEDSAVYLCASSLGPAMNTEAFFGQGTRLTVV.

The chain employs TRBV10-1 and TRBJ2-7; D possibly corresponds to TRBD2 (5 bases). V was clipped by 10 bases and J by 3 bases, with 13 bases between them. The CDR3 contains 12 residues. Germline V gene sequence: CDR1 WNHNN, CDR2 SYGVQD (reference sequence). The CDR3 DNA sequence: TGCGCCACCCAAGGGAGAAACTACGAGCAGTACTTC. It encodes CATQGRNYEQYF.

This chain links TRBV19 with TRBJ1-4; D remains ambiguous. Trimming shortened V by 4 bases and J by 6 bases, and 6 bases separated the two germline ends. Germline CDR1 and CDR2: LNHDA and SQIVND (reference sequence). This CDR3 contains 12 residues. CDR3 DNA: TGTGCCAGTAGTAGCCTGGATGAAAAACTGTTTTTT. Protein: CASSSLDEKLFF.

This CDR3 is CASSPLGPYNSPLHF. The CDR3 nucleotides are TGTGCCAGCTCACCCCTTGGGCCGTATAATTCACCCCTCCACTTT. This sequence joins TRBV18 and TRBJ1-6, with no clear D. This CDR3 has 15 residues. Trimming cost V 3 bases and J 4 bases, with 10 bases left between them. Germline V lookup: CDR1 KGHSH, CDR2 LQKENI.

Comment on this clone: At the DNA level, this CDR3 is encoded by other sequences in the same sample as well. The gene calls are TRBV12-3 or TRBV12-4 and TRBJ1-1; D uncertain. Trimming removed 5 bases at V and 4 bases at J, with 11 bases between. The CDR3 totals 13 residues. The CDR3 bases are TGTGCCAGCAGTACCACGGGGTTCACTGAAGCTTTCTTT. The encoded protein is CASSTTGFTEAFF.

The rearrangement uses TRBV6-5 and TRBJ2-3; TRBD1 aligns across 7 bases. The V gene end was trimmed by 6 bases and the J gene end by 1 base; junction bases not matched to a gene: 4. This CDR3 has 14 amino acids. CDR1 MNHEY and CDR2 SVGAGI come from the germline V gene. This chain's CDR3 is CASRPGTGTDTQYF. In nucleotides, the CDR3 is TGTGCCAGCAGGCCCGGGACAGGCACAGATACGCAGTATTTT.

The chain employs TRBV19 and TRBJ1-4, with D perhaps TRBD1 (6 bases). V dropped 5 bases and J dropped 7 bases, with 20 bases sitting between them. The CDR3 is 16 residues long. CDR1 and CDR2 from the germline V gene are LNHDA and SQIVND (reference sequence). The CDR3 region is CASSQTPSGGGEKLFF. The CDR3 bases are TGTGCCAGTAGTCAAACCCCCTCGGGAGGGGGTGAAAAACTGTTTTTT.

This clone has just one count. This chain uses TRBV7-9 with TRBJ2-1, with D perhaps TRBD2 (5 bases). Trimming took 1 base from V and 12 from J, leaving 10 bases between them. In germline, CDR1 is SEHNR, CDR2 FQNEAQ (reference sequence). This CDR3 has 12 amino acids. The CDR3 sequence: CASSLVSDSQFF. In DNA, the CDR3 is TGTGCCAGCAGCTTAGTCTCGGACTCGCAGTTCTTC.

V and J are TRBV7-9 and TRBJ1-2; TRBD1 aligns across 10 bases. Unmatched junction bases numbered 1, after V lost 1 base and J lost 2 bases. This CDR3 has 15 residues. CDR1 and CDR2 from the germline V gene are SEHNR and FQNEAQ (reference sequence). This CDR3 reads CASSLEDRGNYGYTF. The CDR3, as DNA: TGTGCCAGCAGCTTAGAGGACAGGGGGAACTATGGCTACACCTTC.

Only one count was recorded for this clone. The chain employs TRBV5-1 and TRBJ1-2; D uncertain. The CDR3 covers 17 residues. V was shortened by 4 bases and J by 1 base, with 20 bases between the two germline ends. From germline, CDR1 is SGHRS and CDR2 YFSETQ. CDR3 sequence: CASSLDKASGYNYGYTF. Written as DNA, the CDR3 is TGCGCCAGCAGCCTTGACAAGGCCTCTGGATATAACTATGGCTACACCTTC.

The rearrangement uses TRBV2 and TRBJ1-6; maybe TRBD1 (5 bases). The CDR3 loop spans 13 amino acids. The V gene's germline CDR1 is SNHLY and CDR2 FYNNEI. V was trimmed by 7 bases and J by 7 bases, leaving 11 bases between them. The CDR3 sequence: CASTLWGNSPLHF. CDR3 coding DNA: TGTGCCAGCACCCTGTGGGGGAATTCACCCCTCCACTTT.

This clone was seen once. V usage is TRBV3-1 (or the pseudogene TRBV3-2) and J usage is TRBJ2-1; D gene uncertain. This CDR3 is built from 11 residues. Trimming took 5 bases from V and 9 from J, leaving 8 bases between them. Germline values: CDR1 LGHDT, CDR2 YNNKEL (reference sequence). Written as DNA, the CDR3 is TGTGCCAGCAGCTTAAGTAGTGAGCAGTTCTTC. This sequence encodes CASSLSSEQFF.

The CDR3 nucleotides are TGCAGCGTTGAAAAAGGGTCAGAGACCCAGTACTTC. Translated: CSVEKGSETQYF. The chain joins TRBV29-1 to TRBJ2-5, with D unclear. V dropped 2 bases and J dropped 4 bases, with 8 bases sitting between them. CDR1 SQVTM and CDR2 ANQGSEA come from the germline V gene. The CDR3 covers 12 residues.